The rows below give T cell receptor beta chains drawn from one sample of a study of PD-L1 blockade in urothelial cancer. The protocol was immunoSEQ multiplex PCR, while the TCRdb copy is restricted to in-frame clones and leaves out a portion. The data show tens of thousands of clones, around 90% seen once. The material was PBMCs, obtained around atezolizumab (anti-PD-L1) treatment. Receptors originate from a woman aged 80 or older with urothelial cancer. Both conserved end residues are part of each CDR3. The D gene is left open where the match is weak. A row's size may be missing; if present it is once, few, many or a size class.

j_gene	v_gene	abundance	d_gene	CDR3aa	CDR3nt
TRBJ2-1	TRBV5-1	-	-	CASSLAGQPTYNEQFF	TGCGCCAGCAGCTTGGCTGGACAGCCAACCTACAATGAGCAGTTCTTC
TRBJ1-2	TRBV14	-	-	CASSQDRGSYGYTF	TGTGCCAGCAGCCAAGACAGAGGGTCCTATGGCTACACCTTC
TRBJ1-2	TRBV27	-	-	CASRETGSGKYGYTF	TGTGCCAGCAGGGAAACAGGGTCCGGGAAATATGGCTACACCTTC
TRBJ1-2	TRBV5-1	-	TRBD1	CASSLVPGQGGGYTF	TGCGCCAGCAGCTTGGTTCCGGGACAGGGAGGTGGCTACACCTTC
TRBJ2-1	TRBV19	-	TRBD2	CATRRAGGLNEQFF	TGTGCCACTAGAAGGGCGGGAGGGCTCAATGAGCAGTTCTTC
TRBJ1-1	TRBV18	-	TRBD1	CASSPGNTGGAKAFF	TGTGCCAGCTCACCAGGAAATACAGGGGGCGCGAAAGCTTTCTTT
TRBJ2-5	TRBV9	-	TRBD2	CASSAGLAGGGETQYF	TGTGCCAGCAGCGCGGGACTAGCGGGAGGTGGAGAGACCCAGTACTTC
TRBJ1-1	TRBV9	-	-	CASSPPPTRHTEAFF	TGTGCCAGCAGCCCGCCACCGACAAGGCACACTGAAGCTTTCTTT
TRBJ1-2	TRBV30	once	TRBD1	CAWSVTGVNYGYTF	TGTGCCTGGAGTGTTACAGGGGTTAACTATGGCTACACCTTC
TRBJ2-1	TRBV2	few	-	CASRFGGTYNEQFF	TGTGCCAGCAGATTTGGCGGGACCTACAATGAGCAGTTCTTC
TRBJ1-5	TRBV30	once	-	CAWSPLGRGTQPQHF	TGTGCCTGGAGTCCCCTAGGTAGGGGGACTCAGCCCCAGCATTTT
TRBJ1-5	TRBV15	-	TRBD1	CATSRGTGMGPQHF	TGTGCCACCAGCAGGGGGACAGGGATGGGGCCCCAGCATTTT
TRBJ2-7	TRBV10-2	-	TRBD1	CASSELGDRGTYEQYF	TGCGCCAGCAGTGAGTTGGGGGACAGGGGAACCTACGAGCAGTACTTC
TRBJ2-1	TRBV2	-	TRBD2	CASRDGGVQQFF	TGTGCCAGCCGGGATGGGGGGGTACAGCAGTTCTTC
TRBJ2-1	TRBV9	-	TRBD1	CASSGVLGTGGIDEQFF	TGTGCCAGCAGCGGGGTGTTGGGGACAGGGGGTATAGATGAGCAGTTCTTC
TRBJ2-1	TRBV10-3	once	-	CAISILDNEQFF	TGTGCCATCAGCATTCTAGACAATGAGCAGTTCTTC
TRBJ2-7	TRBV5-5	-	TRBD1	CASSPRGGTGGYEQYF	TGTGCCAGCAGCCCCCGGGGGGGGACAGGGGGATACGAGCAGTACTTC
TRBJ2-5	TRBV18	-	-	CASSLQEETQYF	TGTGCCAGCTCACTCCAGGAAGAGACCCAGTACTTC
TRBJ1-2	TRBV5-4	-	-	CASSLAGSNYGYTF	TGTGCCAGCAGCTTGGCCGGGTCTAACTATGGCTACACCTTC
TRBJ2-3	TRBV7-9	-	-	CASSLRQVRIGTDTQYF	TGTGCCAGCAGCCTAAGGCAGGTTAGAATAGGCACAGATACGCAGTATTTT
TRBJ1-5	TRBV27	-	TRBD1	CASSTGVNQPQHF	TGTGCCAGCAGTACAGGGGTGAATCAGCCCCAGCATTTT
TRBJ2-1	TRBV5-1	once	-	CASSQRGFGSYNEQFF	TGCGCCAGCAGCCAACGAGGGTTTGGGTCCTACAATGAGCAGTTCTTC
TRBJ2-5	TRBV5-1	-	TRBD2	CASTGTGLAGAMRGGETQYF	TGCGCCAGCACGGGGACTGGGCTAGCGGGAGCTATGAGGGGAGGAGAGACCCAGTACTTC
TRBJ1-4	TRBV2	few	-	CASSLRDTIPEKLFF	TGTGCCAGCAGTCTCCGGGACACAATACCGGAAAAACTGTTTTTT
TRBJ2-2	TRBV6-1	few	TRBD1	CASSTGGVAGELFF	TGTGCCAGCAGTACAGGGGGCGTCGCCGGGGAGCTGTTTTTT
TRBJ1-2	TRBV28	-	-	CASKGRAPYGYTF	TGTGCCAGCAAGGGCAGGGCACCCTATGGCTACACCTTC